This is a list of T cell receptor beta chains from one sample in a study of CD8 T cells in ankylosing spondylitis. TCRdb used MiXCR to reprocess the 5' RACE reads, holding one entry per CDR3 protein. The sample carries 200,000 to 250,000 distinct CDR3 sequences, about 7.3% recorded once. Material for sequencing was blood, either unsorted or a sorted T cell fraction (not recorded which). Receptor source: a male donor with ankylosing spondylitis. Each CDR3 is given with its conserved first and last residue. D genes are given only for firm matches. Not all rows give a size; the values are once, few, many and, for expanded clones, a class.

>TRBD1|many|TRBJ1-1|TRBV7-2
TGTGCCAGCAGCTTATCCCAGGGGGCCGGCACTGAAGCTTTCTTT
CASSLSQGAGTEAFF
>-|-|TRBJ2-7|TRBV29-1
TGCAGCGTGGGGGAGGCCTACGAGCAGTACTTC
CSVGEAYEQYF
>TRBD1|many|TRBJ2-5|TRBV29-1
TGCAGCGTTGAAGGACAGGGAGAAGAGACCCAGTACTTC
CSVEGQGEETQYF
>TRBD1|many|TRBJ1-1|TRBV4-3
TGCGCCAGCAGCCCCCGGACAGGCGCGGTAGAAGCTTTCTTT
CASSPRTGAVEAFF
>-|many|TRBJ2-3|TRBV4-3
TGCGCCAGCAGCGAACGACCGGGACTCACCGGAGATACGCAGTATTTT
CASSERPGLTGDTQYF
>-|few|TRBJ1-2|TRBV6-1
TGTGCCAGCAGAGGGGTGGGTCCTAACTATGGCTACACCTTC
CASRGVGPNYGYTF
>-|many|TRBJ2-7|TRBV29-1
TGCAGCGTTGCACTCCAGGCGGCCTACGAGCAGTACTTC
CSVALQAAYEQYF
>TRBD1|many|TRBJ2-1|TRBV9
TGTGCCAGCAGCGTTACACAGGGGGTCCATGAGCAGTTCTTC
CASSVTQGVHEQFF
>TRBD2|-|TRBJ2-5|TRBV11-2
TGTGCCAGCAGCTTAGAACTAGCGGGAGCCCTAGAAGGAGAGACCCAGTACTTC
CASSLELAGALEGETQYF
>-|many|TRBJ1-5|TRBV6-5
TGTGCCAGCAGTTACTCCGGTTCAGGGAATCAGCCCCAGCATTTT
CASSYSGSGNQPQHF
>-|many|TRBJ1-2|TRBV27
TGTGCCAGCAGTTTATTAGGGTTCGAGGGGAACTATGGCTACACCTTC
CASSLLGFEGNYGYTF
>-|few|TRBJ2-7|TRBV25-1
TGTGCCAGCAGTGGGACAGCAGGAGGAGAGCAGTACTTC
CASSGTAGGEQYF
>-|few|TRBJ2-1|TRBV6-1
TGTGCCAGCAGTGAAACTCGCGCCTACAATGAGCAGTTCTTC
CASSETRAYNEQFF
>TRBD1|many|TRBJ2-1|TRBV14
TGTGCCAGCAGCTCCAGGGGGTTAAACAATGAGCAGTTCTTC
CASSSRGLNNEQFF
>-|many|TRBJ2-3|TRBV3-1
TGTGCCAGCAGCCTAGCTCGCAAAGATACGCAGTATTTT
CASSLARKDTQYF
>TRBD2|many|TRBJ2-2|TRBV4-3
TGCGCCAGCAGCCAAGGGGCTAGCGGGAGTAACGGGGAGCTGTTTTTT
CASSQGASGSNGELFF
>-|-|TRBJ2-2|TRBV3-1
TGTGCCAGCAGCGCCCACCCCCGGGAGCTGTTTTTT
CASSAHPRELFF
>TRBD1|many|TRBJ1-1|TRBV7-8
TGTGCCAGCAGCTTAGCCCGACAGGGAGGGGCTGAAGCTTTCTTT
CASSLARQGGAEAFF
>-|many|TRBJ2-7|TRBV27
TGTGCCAGCAGTTTCAGCTCATACTACGAGCAGTACTTC
CASSFSSYYEQYF
>TRBD2|-|TRBJ2-2|TRBV27
TGTGCCAGCAGTTTCGAGCTAGCGGCAAACACCGGGGAGCTGTTTTTT
CASSFELAANTGELFF
>TRBD1|many|TRBJ2-1|TRBV3-1
TGTGCCAGCAGCCCTACTCGGGACAGCTACGCAAATGAGCAGTTCTTC
CASSPTRDSYANEQFF
>-|many|TRBJ2-7|TRBV7-2
TGTGCCAGCAGCGCCGGGACATCCCACTACGAGCAGTACTTC
CASSAGTSHYEQYF
>-|many|TRBJ2-3|TRBV3-1
TGTGCCAGCAGCCAACCCCTCGCATTGGATACGCAGTATTTT
CASSQPLALDTQYF
>TRBD2|many|TRBJ2-1|TRBV29-1
TGCAGCGTTTTTGATTCGGTCTTCCTAACTAGCGTAGGAGTAAATGAGCAGTTCTTC
CSVFDSVFLTSVGVNEQFF
>TRBD1|many|TRBJ2-7|TRBV13
TGTGCCAGCAGGGTGACAGGGGGGTTCTACGAGCAGTACTTC
CASRVTGGFYEQYF
>-|few|TRBJ2-7|TRBV2
TGTGCCAGCAGTGGACCCACCGAGCAGTACTTC
CASSGPTEQYF
>-|many|TRBJ2-4|TRBV11-2
TGTGCCAGCAGCCTCCTAATAGCAATGCACATTCAGTACTTC
CASSLLIAMHIQYF
>-|many|TRBJ1-6|TRBV6-4
TGTGCCAGCAGTCCCGGGACTTATAATTCACCCCTCCACTTT
CASSPGTYNSPLHF
>-|few|TRBJ2-7|TRBV7-9
TGTGCCAGCAGCCCCAGAACCCAGCATATTCAGGAGCAGTACTTC
CASSPRTQHIQEQYF
>TRBD2|many|TRBJ2-3|TRBV6-5
TGTGCCAGCAGTTATAGTCTAGCGGGGAACACAGATACGCAGTATTTT
CASSYSLAGNTDTQYF
>-|-|TRBJ2-7|TRBV13
TGTGCCAGCAGCTTATTACAGGGCGACGAGCAGTACTTC
CASSLLQGDEQYF
>TRBD2|many|TRBJ2-7|TRBV4-2
TGTGCCAGCAGCCCAGAGGGAACTAGCGTCTCCTACGAGCAGTACTTC
CASSPEGTSVSYEQYF
>-|many|TRBJ2-1|TRBV6-4
TGTGCCAGCAGTGACTCAGGGCAGCCTAATGAGCAGTTCTTC
CASSDSGQPNEQFF
>-|many|TRBJ2-7|TRBV28
TGTGCCAGCAGTTTAAGGGGGGCTAGAAACGAGCAGTACTTC
CASSLRGARNEQYF
>-|many|TRBJ1-1|TRBV7-2
TGTGCCAGCAGCTTTTCAAGAACTGAAGCTTTCTTT
CASSFSRTEAFF
>TRBD1|many|TRBJ1-2|TRBV12-3/TRBV12-4
TGTGCCAGCAGGTACTCCGGGACAGATTATGGCTACACCTTC
CASRYSGTDYGYTF
>-|many|TRBJ1-1|TRBV12-3/TRBV12-4
TGTGCCAGCAGTCCCGGCTCGGAAGCTTTCTTT
CASSPGSEAFF
>-|few|TRBJ2-7|TRBV4-3
TGCGCCAGCAGCCAAGATTGGTGGGGCACAGAGTACTACGAGCAGTACTTC
CASSQDWWGTEYYEQYF
>-|many|TRBJ2-7|TRBV20-1
TGCAGTGCTAGGGGGACTCCGACTACTTACTCCTACGAGCAGTACTTC
CSARGTPTTYSYEQYF
>-|many|TRBJ2-7|TRBV6-1
TGTGCCAGCAGTGAATCAGGGACGCACTACGAGCAGTACTTC
CASSESGTHYEQYF
>TRBD2|many|TRBJ2-7|TRBV7-7
TGTGCTAGCAGCTTCGGACTAGGAGACGAGCAGTACTTC
CASSFGLGDEQYF
>-|-|TRBJ2-1|TRBV20-1
TGCAGTGCTCTAACCCAGGCTGGGGCAGGGAGTTACAATGAGCAGTTCTTC
CSALTQAGAGSYNEQFF
>-|-|TRBJ2-5|TRBV12-3/TRBV12-4
TGTGCCAGCAGTCCCCGGACAGTTGGAGAGACCCAGTACTTC
CASSPRTVGETQYF
>-|many|TRBJ1-1|TRBV29-1
TGCAGCGTTCAGGGGATGAACACTGAAGCTTTCTTT
CSVQGMNTEAFF
>TRBD1|-|TRBJ1-4|TRBV5-5
TGTGCCAGCAGCTCAATCATCCGGGACAGGGACAAACTGTTTTTT
CASSSIIRDRDKLFF
>TRBD2|many|TRBJ2-3|TRBV11-2
TGTGCCAGCAGCTTAGTACCGATGAGACTAGCTCTCACAGATACGCAGTATTTT
CASSLVPMRLALTDTQYF
>-|few|TRBJ1-6|TRBV30
TGTGCCTGGACAACAGGAGCTAATTCACCCCTCCACTTT
CAWTTGANSPLHF
>-|few|TRBJ2-3|TRBV15
TGTGCCACCAGCAGAGGTACCGTCCGCACGCAGTATTTT
CATSRGTVRTQYF